The clone carrying this T cell receptor beta chain was detected a few times. The V segment lost 5 bases and the J segment 4 bases; nucleotides outside the gene matches: 4. The CDR3 runs 14 residues. Per germline, CDR1 SGHRS and CDR2 YFSETQ. TCR beta cDNA was reverse-transcribed from about 550 ng of total RNA. The reaction used a constant-region primer and ProtoScript II reverse transcriptase. It was through three nested multiplex PCR rounds of slightly modified ARM-PCR that TCR beta libraries arose. Two initial PCR rounds of about 10 cycles each paired TRBV1-TRBV30 forward primers with a C-beta reverse primer. TCRdb called the multiplex PCR reads again in MiXCR, with one record for every CDR3 protein. Seen here are 330,000 or so distinct CDR3 sequences, 65% observed once, and the top ten hold about 6.3%. This sample was taken from a study of tumor-infiltrating lymphocytes in primary liver carcinoma.

RNA isolated from unsorted whole blood supplied the blood RNA, with germline DNA also extracted. Specimen: peripheral blood. V and J are TRBV5-1 and TRBJ2-1; TRBD2 matches at 9 bases. The sequence derives from a man aged 35 to 55 with primary liver carcinoma and hepatitis B virus infection. This CDR3 is CASRAGGMYNEQFF. In DNA form, the CDR3 reads TGCGCCAGCAGAGCGGGAGGCATGTACAATGAGCAGTTCTTC.